This T cell receptor beta chain stems from a study of T cells expressing NK-cell markers. TCRdb re-analyzed the 5' RACE reads; it lists each CDR3 protein once, without DNA. Seen in this sample are a few hundred thousand distinct CDR3 sequences; the ten most common clones hold almost 1.5%. CDR3 size: 14 residues. Germline V CDR1 and CDR2: SQVTM, ANQGSEA. This TCR came from a woman aged 45 to 65 in good health. The chain carries TRBV29-1 and TRBJ2-1; absent DNA, TCRdb's TRBD2 call cannot be checked. Sequences were obtained from blood T cells: a sorted CD56 or NKG2C T cell subset, CD4+ or CD8+ T cells, or bulk PBMC T cells (not recorded which). CDR3 residues: CSVVAWREGGEQFF.